Listed below are T cell receptor beta chains from one sample, sequenced in a study of Ad26.COV2.S vaccination and SARS-CoV-2 variants. Produced via immunoSEQ multiplex PCR; TCRdb's table is partial and in-frame only. In the table there are around 300,000 clones, 75% to 90% of which are singletons. The sequences come from peripheral blood, collected in a trial of Ad26.COV2.S vaccine versus placebo. Every receptor here comes from a person between 18 and 65 years old who received the Ad26.COV2.S COVID-19 vaccine or a placebo. Each CDR3 is given with its conserved first and last residue. D genes are given only for firm matches. Clone size is not always given. Where it is, it says once, few, many or a class for expanded clones.

V gene,clone size,D gene,J gene,CDR3 protein,CDR3 DNA
TRBV2,-,TRBD1,TRBJ2-7,CASSRDRNDDEQYF,TGTGCCAGCAGTAGGGACAGGAACGACGACGAGCAGTACTTC
TRBV6-6,-,-,TRBJ1-5,CASSYSGVSNQPQHF,TGTGCCAGCAGTTACTCGGGAGTAAGCAATCAGCCCCAGCATTTT
TRBV10-3,-,-,TRBJ2-7,CAISVRGTTYEQYF,TGTGCCATCAGCGTGAGGGGCACAACCTACGAGCAGTACTTC
TRBV16,once,-,TRBJ2-1,CASSHFTEQFF,TGTGCCAGCAGCCATTTCACAGAGCAGTTCTTC
TRBV15,once,TRBD2,TRBJ2-7,CATSRDRGGPYEQYF,TGCGCCACCAGCAGAGATCGGGGGGGGCCCTACGAGCAGTACTTC
TRBV3-1/TRBV3-2,-,-,TRBJ2-2,CASSQKGATGELFF,TGTGCCAGCAGCCAAAAAGGGGCCACCGGGGAGCTGTTTTTT
TRBV7-6,once,-,TRBJ1-1,CASSLVGGGAEAFF,TGTGCCAGCAGCTTAGTCGGGGGCGGCGCTGAAGCTTTCTTT
TRBV2,-,TRBD1,TRBJ2-7,CASSEPGQGEAYEQYF,TGTGCCAGCAGTGAACCCGGACAGGGGGAGGCCTACGAGCAGTACTTC
TRBV27,-,-,TRBJ1-6,CASSLRVNSPLHF,TGTGCCAGCAGTTTAAGGGTTAACTCACCCCTCCACTTT
TRBV7-8,-,-,TRBJ2-1,CASSLAGGVWGNEQFF,TGTGCCAGCAGCTTAGCGGGCGGGGTTTGGGGGAATGAGCAGTTCTTC
TRBV29-1,-,-,TRBJ2-3,CSVLPTLSSTDTQYF,TGCAGCGTTCTCCCGACACTGTCTAGCACAGATACGCAGTATTTT
TRBV19,few,TRBD1,TRBJ1-1,CASNPGQGLNTEAFF,TGTGCCAGTAATCCGGGACAGGGTTTGAACACTGAAGCTTTCTTT
TRBV2,-,TRBD1,TRBJ1-2,CASSDGSGQLYGYTF,TGTGCCAGCAGTGATGGTTCGGGACAGCTCTATGGCTACACCTTC
TRBV2,-,-,TRBJ1-1,CASRRLQTEAFF,TGTGCCAGCAGGAGACTACAAACTGAAGCTTTCTTT
TRBV11-3,once,-,TRBJ2-1,CASSLESRDNEQFF,TGTGCCAGCAGCTTAGAGTCCAGAGACAATGAGCAGTTCTTC
TRBV7-2,-,-,TRBJ2-7,CASSYSGSYEQYF,TGTGCCAGCAGCTACTCCGGATCCTACGAGCAGTACTTC
TRBV7-2,-,-,TRBJ1-3,CASSLRAGGEPIYF,TGTGCCAGCAGCTTACGGGCGGGGGGGGAACCCATATATTTT
TRBV29-1,-,-,TRBJ1-2,CSVEDAGGVGGYTF,TGCAGCGTTGAAGATGCGGGGGGCGTGGGTGGCTACACCTTC
TRBV2,-,-,TRBJ1-5,CASSLRDVSAQHF,TGTGCCAGCAGTCTCCGGGATGTATCAGCCCAGCATTTT
TRBV4-3,-,-,TRBJ1-2,CASSFEDSLSSNYGYTF,TGCGCCAGCAGCTTTGAGGACAGCCTTTCCTCTAACTATGGCTACACCTTC
TRBV15,once,-,TRBJ2-7,CATSRDPAATGDEQYF,TGTGCCACCAGCAGAGATCCGGCGGCGACCGGCGACGAGCAGTACTTC
TRBV19,-,TRBD2,TRBJ2-2,CASRLGRAGTGELFF,TGTGCCAGCCGCCTCGGGAGGGCGGGCACCGGGGAGCTGTTTTTT
TRBV7-8,-,-,TRBJ2-3,CASSESFHTQYF,TGTGCCAGCAGCGAAAGCTTCCATACGCAGTATTTT
TRBV9,-,-,TRBJ1-4,CASSPGGVSEKLFF,TGTGCCAGCAGCCCGGGGGGGGTATCGGAAAAACTGTTTTTT
TRBV28,-,-,TRBJ2-7,CASSLSPAGQGASYEQYF,TGTGCCAGCAGTTTATCCCCGGCGGGGCAGGGAGCCTCCTACGAGCAGTACTTC
TRBV4-2,-,TRBD2,TRBJ2-2,CASSPGTSGGNTGELFF,TGTGCCAGCAGCCCCGGGACTAGCGGGGGAAACACCGGGGAGCTGTTTTTT
TRBV6-2/TRBV6-3,few,-,TRBJ1-2,CASSYSPRGAYGYTF,TGTGCCAGCAGTTACTCTCCCCGGGGGGCCTATGGCTACACCTTC
TRBV9,-,-,TRBJ1-2,CASSVDQGDGYTF,TGTGCCAGCAGCGTAGACCAAGGGGATGGCTACACCTTC
TRBV2,-,-,TRBJ1-5,CASSEGLTGSGQPQHF,TGTGCCAGCAGTGAGGGACTCACAGGGTCAGGTCAGCCCCAGCATTTT
TRBV4-2,-,TRBD1,TRBJ1-5,CASSQDPQGALQPQHF,TGTGCCAGCAGCCAAGATCCCCAGGGGGCGCTTCAGCCCCAGCATTTT
TRBV5-6,-,-,TRBJ2-7,CASSMMMRWDLISYEQYF,TGTGCCAGCAGCATGATGATGAGATGGGACCTAATCTCCTACGAGCAGTACTTC
TRBV6-5,few,-,TRBJ1-2,CASRRQNYGYTF,TGTGCCAGCAGACGACAGAACTATGGCTACACCTTC
TRBV9,-,TRBD1,TRBJ1-6,CASSPGQGYSPLHF,TGTGCCAGCAGCCCGGGACAGGGCTACTCACCCCTCCACTTT
TRBV10-2,-,TRBD1,TRBJ1-1,CASSEAGGNTEAFF,TGCGCCAGCAGTGAAGCAGGGGGGAACACTGAAGCTTTCTTT
TRBV7-9,-,-,TRBJ2-2,CASSLGTLGTGELFF,TGTGCCAGCAGCTTGGGGACACTCGGCACCGGGGAGCTGTTTTTT
TRBV6-4,-,TRBD2,TRBJ2-5,CASSDVGAGGGWTQYF,TGTGCCAGCAGTGACGTGGGAGCGGGGGGTGGCTGGACCCAGTACTTC
TRBV18,-,-,TRBJ2-7,CASSPAGDSYEQYF,TGTGCCAGCTCACCAGCAGGAGACTCGTACGAGCAGTACTTC
TRBV9,-,-,TRBJ1-3,CASSVGVTGNTIYF,TGTGCCAGCAGCGTAGGCGTTACTGGAAACACCATATATTTT
TRBV6-2/TRBV6-3,-,-,TRBJ2-7,CASSRPGEEQYF,TGTGCCAGCAGTCGCCCGGGGGAAGAGCAGTACTTC